This T cell receptor beta chain came from a study of blood T cells in healthy people across ages. A J-beta primer mix and a sample-barcoded 5' primer were used in a second PCR of about 7 to 12 cycles. TCRdb fed the 5' RACE reads into MiXCR, producing one record per CDR3 protein. The sample holds hundreds of thousands of distinct CDR3 sequences, under 25% seen once. In germline, CDR1 is SEHNR, CDR2 FQNEAQ (reference sequence). V was clipped by 4 bases and J by 2 bases; unmatched bases: 4. The CDR3 is made up of 16 amino acids. This clonotype was recorded a few times. The chain has TRBV7-9 and TRBJ2-1; 11 bases align to TRBD2. This TCR came from a man aged 70-80 years in good health. Sequenced material: blood. The CDR3 sequence: CASSSTSGRTYNEQFF. The CDR3, as DNA: TGTGCCAGCAGCTCTACTAGCGGGAGAACCTACAATGAGCAGTTCTTC.